This T cell receptor beta chain came from a study of identical twins. Study findings and constraints: In cord blood, abundant beta clonotypes had fewer insertions; memory showed no trend. Potential partial confounding of zero-insertion analyses by invariant MAIT and iNKT cells was noted.

Healthy Caucasians, and only they, were the donors. This clonotype showed up just a few times. Its antigen is unknown. From the 5' RACE reads, TCRdb called clonotypes with MiXCR, one entry per CDR3 protein. The sample has around 470,000 distinct CDR3 sequences; around 14% are singletons. These same records also appear under a second study, on yellow fever vaccine responses in identical twins.

Sequencing was done on a sample of CD4+ T cells sorted from blood. This sequence originates from a woman under 30 in good health.

In DNA, the CDR3 is TGTGCCAGCAGGGGGATATCCCCCGAGCAGTACTTC. Protein sequence: CASRGISPEQYF. The chain couples TRBV2 to TRBJ2-7; D is ambiguous. Germline assignment: CDR1 SNHLY and CDR2 FYNNEI. CDR3 length: 12 amino acids. The V and J ends lost 6 bases and 6 bases respectively, with 12 bases between them.